This passage covers 32 T cell receptor beta chains from one sample sequenced in a study of cytomegalovirus exposure and HLA in healthy donors. Vbeta (60) and Jbeta (13) primers were used in the PCR. Some clones are missing from TCRdb's copy, which holds only in-frame ones; the method was immunoSEQ multiplex PCR. The table records approximately 280,000 clones, 70% to 90% of them present only once. Sequenced input: PBMCs. Receptors originate from a young woman in good health and CMV-seronegative.

This chain joins TRBV10-3 and TRBJ1-5; D unresolved. Per germline, CDR1 ENHRY and CDR2 SYGVKD. With 3 bases removed from V and 3 bases from J, the gap between germline ends came to 9 bases. The CDR3 is 14 amino acids. The CDR3 reads CAISDSGSNQPQHF. The CDR3 region has the DNA TGTGCCATCAGTGATTCGGGGTCCAATCAGCCCCAGCATTTT.

The V call is TRBV9, the J call TRBJ1-4, with D possibly being TRBD1 (5 bases). Germline lookup yields CDR1 SGDLS and CDR2 YYNGEE. CDR3 length: 15 residues. V lost 3 bases and J lost 8, with 17 bases in between. The CDR3 spells CASSGGGGSTEKLFF. The CDR3 DNA follows: TGTGCCAGCAGCGGAGGTGGGGGGAGCACGGAAAAACTGTTTTTT.

V gene TRBV18 combines with J gene TRBJ1-3, with unresolved D. This CDR3 has 15 residues. Germline CDR1 is KGHSH and CDR2 is LQKENI. Trimming removed 2 bases from V and 0 bases from J, with 8 bases in between. The CDR3 reads CASSPSPSSGNTIYF. Here the CDR3 DNA reads TGTGCCAGCTCACCATCACCGAGCTCTGGAAACACCATATATTTT.

This chain joins TRBV25-1 and TRBJ2-7; a possible D gene is TRBD2 (6 bases). CDR1 and CDR2 from the germline V gene are MGHDK and SYGVNS. The CDR3 totals 13 residues. The germline V and J ends were trimmed by 7 bases and 3 bases, with 13 bases remaining between them. The CDR3 is CASTGRPFYEQYF. The CDR3 coding sequence is TGTGCCAGCACAGGGAGGCCATTCTACGAGCAGTACTTC.

V is TRBV7-2 and J is TRBJ2-3; tentative D call: TRBD2 (6 bases). The germline V gene has CDR1 SGHTA and CDR2 FQGNSA. The germline V and J ends were trimmed by 7 bases and 0 bases, with 17 bases remaining between them. CDR3 size: 16 residues. The CDR3 region is CASTPLQRVSTDTQYF. For the CDR3, the DNA is TGTGCCAGCACCCCCCTCCAGCGGGTGAGCACAGATACGCAGTATTTT.

The chain joins TRBV18 to TRBJ2-5; TRBD1 matches 9 bases. The V segment lost 3 bases and the J segment 0 bases; nucleotides outside the gene matches: 5. The CDR3 has 16 residues. Germline V lookup: CDR1 KGHSH, CDR2 LQKENI. The CDR3 sequence: CASSPRQGGYQETQYF. The CDR3 DNA is TGTGCCAGCTCACCCCGACAGGGGGGGTACCAAGAGACCCAGTACTTC.

The chain joins TRBV5-1 to TRBJ2-1; TRBD2 matches 8 bases. V shed 0 bases and J 2 bases; nucleotides not matched to a gene: 4. The CDR3 sequence is 16 residues long. Germline V gives CDR1 SGHRS, CDR2 YFSETQ. CDR3 in DNA: TGCGCCAGCAGCTTGGAGGGCGGGGGGCCCTACAATGAGCAGTTCTTC. Its translation is CASSLEGGGPYNEQFF.

The DNA of the CDR3 is TGTGCCAGCATATCGGGTGACGGCTACACCTTC. It yields the protein CASISGDGYTF. The gene calls are TRBV6-6 and TRBJ1-2; no clear D. Germline V lookup: CDR1 MNHNY, CDR2 SVGAGI (reference sequence). The germline V and J ends were trimmed by 7 bases and 8 bases, with 11 bases remaining between them. The CDR3 runs 11 residues.

This clone was picked up one time. V is TRBV7-9 and J is TRBJ2-7; TRBD1 agrees at 7 bases. CDR3 size: 13 residues. The trim removed 3 bases at V and 9 bases at J, leaving 8 bases unmatched. Germline V CDR1 and CDR2: SEHNR, FQNEAQ (reference sequence). The CDR3 bases are TGTGCCAGCAGCTTTACAGGGGACCTGCTGCAGTACTTC. Its translation: CASSFTGDLLQYF.

This chain connects TRBV27 to TRBJ1-2; perhaps TRBD1 as D (5 bases). Germline V gives CDR1 MNHEY, CDR2 SMNVEV (reference sequence). The CDR3 consists of 13 residues. V shed 3 bases and J shed 8 bases, with 13 bases lying between them. CDR3 bases: TGTGCCAGCAGTTTCCCGCAGGGCGAGGGCTACACCTTC. Encoded protein: CASSFPQGEGYTF.

CDR3 sequence reads: CASSQDERGGLDTQYF. The CDR3 DNA is TGCGCCAGCAGCCAAGATGAGCGGGGGGGCTTGGATACGCAGTATTTT. The chain uses TRBV4-1 and TRBJ2-3; 10 bases fit TRBD2. The length of the CDR3 is 16 residues. Unmatched junction bases numbered 6, after V lost 0 bases and J lost 6 bases. The germline CDR1 and CDR2 sequences are MGHRA and YSYEKL.

A word on this clone: The same CDR3 arises from other DNA sequences in this sample as well. This rearrangement joins TRBV19 to TRBJ2-1, with D unresolved. The CDR3 has 11 residues. Germline-derived CDR1 and CDR2 are LNHDA and SQIVND (reference sequence). V was shortened by 3 bases and J by 9 bases, with 6 bases between the two germline ends. The CDR3 nucleotides are TGTGCCAGTAGTATCGGCGGTGAGCAGTTCTTC. Its translation is CASSIGGEQFF.

The genes are TRBV5-4 and TRBJ1-6; the D gene is possibly TRBD1 (6 bases). V was shortened by 4 bases and J by 9 bases, with 14 bases between the two germline ends. The germline V gene encodes CDR1 SGHNT and CDR2 YYREEE (reference sequence). CDR3 length: 14 amino acids. As DNA, the CDR3 is TGTGCCAGCAGCACACACAGGGCAGGTTCACCCCTCCACTTT. Translation gives CASSTHRAGSPLHF.

The chain employs TRBV6-5 and TRBJ1-5; TRBD1 matches at 10 bases. J was trimmed by 5 bases and V by 6 bases; bases with no gene match: 1. CDR1 is MNHEY, CDR2 SVGAGI, per germline. CDR3 size: 13 residues. The CDR3 here is CASRDRGDQPQHF. CDR3 in DNA: TGTGCCAGCAGGGACAGGGGGGATCAGCCCCAGCATTTT.

The chain combines TRBV10-3 with TRBJ1-6; 7 bases align to TRBD1. Looked up from germline, CDR1 is ENHRY and CDR2 is SYGVKD. This CDR3 spans 15 amino acids. The trim removed 6 bases at V and 2 bases at J, leaving 4 bases unmatched. CDR3 coding DNA: TGTGCCATCAGCGCGGGACAGACCTATAATTCACCCCTCCACTTT. It encodes CAISAGQTYNSPLHF.

The chain links TRBV5-6 to TRBJ2-4, with 7 bases identical to TRBD1. The end of the DNA aligns better with TRBJ2-7, so the J call may be wrong. Germline assignment: CDR1 SGHDT and CDR2 YYEEEE. The CDR3 has 13 residues. CDR3 bases: TGTGCCAGCAGCGAATGGGACAGCTACGAGCAGTACTTC. Translated, it gives CASSEWDSYEQYF.

The chain combines TRBV18 with TRBJ1-1; 10 nucleotides agree with TRBD1. V trimming: 0 bases; J trimming: 1 base; junction bases outside the gene matches: 5. Germline lookup yields CDR1 KGHSH and CDR2 LQKENI. The CDR3 is made up of 17 amino acids. The CDR3 reads CASSPPVGTGENTEAFF. Written as DNA, the CDR3 is TGTGCCAGCTCACCACCGGTCGGGACAGGGGAGAACACTGAAGCTTTCTTT.

The chain has TRBV29-1 and TRBJ1-2; possible D gene TRBD1, 5 bases. Trimming stripped 1 base from V and 8 bases from J, with 14 bases between. Germline V gene data show CDR1 as SQVTM and CDR2 as ANQGSEA. This CDR3 spans 13 amino acids. The CDR3 DNA sequence: TGCAGCGTTGAAGGGTTGGGGCCCGAAGGCTACACCTTC. It specifies CSVEGLGPEGYTF.

The V gene is TRBV6-1, the J gene TRBJ1-1; D unclear. The CDR3 is made up of 17 amino acids. Germline V gene sequence: CDR1 MNHNS, CDR2 SASEGT. V lost 0 bases and J lost 0, with 14 bases in between. The CDR3 DNA is TGTGCCAGCAGTGAAGCATTGAGGGTACACGTGAACACTGAAGCTTTCTTT. Translated, it gives CASSEALRVHVNTEAFF.

The V gene is TRBV6-1, the J gene TRBJ2-2; D is possibly TRBD2 (6 bases). This CDR3 has 13 amino acids. V was clipped by 6 bases and J by 5 bases, with 10 bases between them. The germline CDR1 and CDR2 sequences are MNHNS and SASEGT. The CDR3 DNA follows: TGTGCCAGCAGCGGGGGTTGGACCGGGGAGCTGTTTTTT. This gives the protein CASSGGWTGELFF.

The rearrangement uses TRBV15 and TRBJ1-2, with D uncertain. The length of the CDR3 is 14 residues. The V end was cut by 0 bases, the J end by 6 bases, with 11 bases between. The germline V gene has CDR1 LNHNV and CDR2 YYDKDF (reference sequence). In DNA form, the CDR3 reads TGTGCCACCAGCAGAGACAGTGAGGGAAATGGCTACACCTTC. Amino acid sequence: CATSRDSEGNGYTF. Variable domain in full (rest from reference TRBV15 and TRBJ1-2): DAMVIQNPRYQVTQFGKPVTLSCSQTLNHNVMYWYQQKSSQAPKLLFHYYDKDFNNEADTPDNFQSRRPNTSFCFLDIRSPGLGDTAMYLCATSRDSEGNGYTFGSGTRLTVV.

The chain links TRBV6-1 to TRBJ2-1; 9 bases match TRBD2. Germline-derived CDR1 and CDR2 are MNHNS and SASEGT. This CDR3 is built from 15 residues. V trimming: 6 bases; J trimming: 9 bases; junction bases outside the gene matches: 12. CDR3 nucleotides: TGTGCCAGCAGCACCATCGGGAGAGCGGGGGGTGAGCAGTTCTTC. It is translated as CASSTIGRAGGEQFF.

The V and J genes are TRBV5-1 and TRBJ2-1; D perhaps matches TRBD1 (6 bases). The V end lost 4 bases, the J end lost 6 bases, and 14 bases lay between the germline ends. Looked up from germline, CDR1 is SGHRS and CDR2 is YFSETQ. The CDR3 has 14 amino acids. CDR3 DNA sequence: TGCGCCAGCAGCCCGGGACAAGGTTTCAATGAGCAGTTCTTC. This translates into CASSPGQGFNEQFF.

This chain joins TRBV4-2 and TRBJ2-1; TRBD2 matches at 9 bases. CDR3 size: 15 residues. The germline V gene encodes CDR1 LGHNA and CDR2 YNFKEQ. Germline trimming cut 2 bases from V and 7 bases from J; bases unmatched to any gene: 6. In nucleotides, the CDR3 is TGTGCCAGCAGCCAATTAGCGGGAGATTTTAATGAGCAGTTCTTC. Its protein product is CASSQLAGDFNEQFF.

The CDR3 DNA follows: TGTGCCAGCAGCTTAGCGGCAGGGGGCAGAGGCTATGGCTACACCTTC. Residues: CASSLAAGGRGYGYTF. This chain joins TRBV7-2 and TRBJ1-2; TRBD1 aligns across 8 bases. The CDR3 length is 16 residues. V gave up 0 bases and J gave up 4 bases; unmatched junction bases: 7. Germline V lookup: CDR1 SGHTA, CDR2 FQGNSA.

The rearrangement links TRBV7-8 to TRBJ1-6; a weak D match, TRBD1 (6 bases). Trimming took 1 base from V and 10 from J, leaving 14 bases between them. Germline CDR1 reads SGHVS; CDR2 reads FQNEAQ. The CDR3 is 15 amino acids. For the CDR3, the DNA is TGTGCCAGCAGCTTAGAGTCGGGGGGCGGATCACCCCTCCACTTT. Its translation is CASSLESGGGSPLHF. Full variable domain (rest looked up from reference TRBV7-8 and TRBJ1-6): GAGVSQSPRYKVAKRGQDVALRCDPISGHVSLFWYQQALGQGPEFLTYFQNEAQLDKSGLPSDRFFAERPEGSVSTLKIQRTQQEDSAVYLCASSLESGGGSPLHFGNGTRLTVT.

The J gene is TRBJ2-7, the V gene TRBV29-1; D perhaps matches TRBD1 (6 bases). Germline CDR1 is SQVTM and CDR2 is ANQGSEA. This CDR3 has 13 amino acids. V lost 7 bases and J 0 bases, leaving 13 bases between the germline ends. The DNA for the CDR3 is TGCAGCGCCACACAGGGTACCTCCTACGAGCAGTACTTC. Its translation: CSATQGTSYEQYF.

J is TRBJ1-2 and V is TRBV27; the D gene is possibly TRBD1 (5 bases). The V and J ends lost 3 bases and 4 bases respectively, with 15 bases between them. Germline V gene sequence: CDR1 MNHEY, CDR2 SMNVEV (reference sequence). This CDR3 region has 15 residues. CDR3 in amino acids: CASSFASSRAYGYTF. Written as DNA, the CDR3 is TGTGCCAGCAGTTTCGCCAGCTCCAGGGCCTATGGCTACACCTTC.

V usage is TRBV5-1 and J usage is TRBJ2-1, with 11 bases that match TRBD2. V lost 0 bases, J lost 10 bases, and 6 bases stayed unmatched. The length of the CDR3 is 15 residues. The germline V gene encodes CDR1 SGHRS and CDR2 YFSETQ. CDR3 sequence (DNA): TGCGCCAGCAGCTTGGTCCTAGCGGGGGGAGGGGAGCAGTTCTTC. Translated: CASSLVLAGGGEQFF. Complete variable domain (other parts from reference TRBV5-1 and TRBJ2-1): KAGVTQTPRYLIKTRGQQVTLSCSPISGHRSVSWYQQTPGQGLQFLFEYFSETQRNKGNFPGRFSGRQFSNSRSEMNVSTLELGDSALYLCASSLVLAGGGEQFFGPGTRLTVL.

The chain combines TRBV7-9 with TRBJ1-1; no firm D call. CDR3 size: 14 residues. Germline V gene sequence: CDR1 SEHNR, CDR2 FQNEAQ (reference sequence). Trimming took off 3 bases at V and 0 bases at J, with 8 bases between the two ends. The CDR3 coding sequence is TGTGCCAGCAGCTTGATGAGTTTGAACACTGAAGCTTTCTTT. The encoded protein is CASSLMSLNTEAFF. Variable domain in full (rest from reference TRBV7-9 and TRBJ1-1): DTGVSQNPRHKITKRGQNVTFRCDPISEHNRLYWYRQTLGQGPEFLTYFQNEAQLEKSRLLSDRFSAERPKGSFSTLEIQRTEQGDSAMYLCASSLMSLNTEAFFGQGTRLTVV.

This chain connects TRBV4-1 to TRBJ2-7; 8 positions match TRBD1. The junction had 5 bases not matched to a gene; V was cut back by 1 base and J by 3 bases. Germline loops: CDR1 MGHRA, CDR2 YSYEKL. The CDR3 length is 15 residues. CDR3 sequence: CASSQGTGPDYEQYF. As DNA, the CDR3 is TGCGCCAGCAGCCAAGGGACAGGGCCAGACTACGAGCAGTACTTC.

The chain links TRBV7-6 to TRBJ2-3, with D perhaps TRBD2 (5 bases). V lost 2 bases to trimming and J lost 0 bases, with 24 bases between them. CDR3 length: 20 amino acids. In germline, CDR1 is SGHVS, CDR2 FNYEAQ. The CDR3 DNA is TGTGCCAGCAGCTTACGCCCAGCGGCGGCATCCATCTCTAGCACAGATACGCAGTATTTT. Its protein is CASSLRPAAASISSTDTQYF. Drawing the rest from reference TRBV7-6 and TRBJ2-3, the complete variable domain is GAGVSQSPRYKVTKRGQDVALRCDPISGHVSLYWYRQALGQGPEFLTYFNYEAQQDKSGLPNDRFSAERPEGSISTLTIQRTEQRDSAMYRCASSLRPAAASISSTDTQYFGPGTRLTVL.